This passage covers 16 T cell receptor beta chains from one sample sequenced in a study of shared clonotypes between healthy human individuals. This table comes from immunoSEQ multiplex PCR, and its TCRdb copy is limited to in-frame clones, with some not included. The data hold fewer than 2.5 million clones, with roughly 93% observed a single time. Sequenced: naive CD4+ T cells from PBMCs. This sample's subset: CD45RA+ positively selected. The receptors come from a man aged 18 to 30 in good health. Some clones in this sample may be carry-over from other donors' samples.

The chain is built from TRBV28 and TRBJ1-2; perhaps TRBD1 as D (6 bases). Looked up from germline, CDR1 is MDHEN and CDR2 is SYDVKM. This CDR3 is built from 16 residues. V was shortened by 7 bases and J by 6 bases, with 24 bases between the two germline ends. Here the CDR3 DNA reads TGTGCCAGCACCCCCAGCGGGTCAGGGGAGAGGGATGGCTACACCTTC. It is translated as CASTPSGSGERDGYTF.

This clone was observed once. The chain has TRBV18 and TRBJ1-5, with D tentatively TRBD1 (6 bases). Trimming left V 3 bases short and J 5 bases short, with 14 bases between. The CDR3 is 15 residues long. CDR1 is KGHSH, CDR2 LQKENI, per germline. The CDR3 DNA reads TGTGCCAGCTCACCGGCGGGAGGGGGAGATCAGCCCCAGCATTTT. Translating it yields CASSPAGGGDQPQHF.

The chain is built from TRBV4-2 and TRBJ2-1, with 11 bases aligning to TRBD2. J gave up 4 bases and V 2 bases, and 4 bases lay outside the gene matches. The CDR3 consists of 16 residues. Germline-derived CDR1 and CDR2 are LGHNA and YNFKEQ. The CDR3 bases are TGTGCCAGCAGCCAACAAACTAGCGGGAGATACAATGAGCAGTTCTTC. It codes for CASSQQTSGRYNEQFF.

This clone came up once. The V gene is TRBV9, the J gene TRBJ1-4; D might be TRBD1 (5 bases). The germline V gene encodes CDR1 SGDLS and CDR2 YYNGEE. V was clipped by 3 bases and J by 7 bases, with 16 bases between them. This CDR3 has 15 amino acids. CDR3 in amino acids: CASSARGQRPEKLFF. For the CDR3, the DNA is TGTGCCAGCAGCGCGAGGGGCCAGAGACCTGAAAAACTGTTTTTT.

The rearrangement joins TRBV7-2 to TRBJ1-1; 7 nucleotides agree with TRBD1. V lost 1 base to trimming and J lost 6 bases; unmatched junction nucleotides: 5. CDR1 and CDR2 (germline): SGHTA, FQGNSA. The CDR3 spans 14 residues. Written as DNA, the CDR3 is TGTGCCAGCAGCTTAGACAGGGGCAGGCCTGAAGCTTTCTTT. This encodes CASSLDRGRPEAFF.

The chain carries TRBV27 and TRBJ1-5; D unclear. V was shortened by 6 bases and J by 5 bases, with 11 bases between the two germline ends. The CDR3 has 13 amino acids. Germline assignment: CDR1 MNHEY and CDR2 SMNVEV (reference sequence). The CDR3 bases are TGTGCCAGCAGGAGGGAGGTGTATCAGCCCCAGCATTTT. Protein sequence: CASRREVYQPQHF.

The chain joins TRBV19 to TRBJ1-4; no clear D gene. CDR3 size: 16 residues. Germline V CDR1 and CDR2: LNHDA, SQIVND (reference sequence). Between the trimmed V and J ends, which lost 6 bases and 1 base, there was a span of 15 bases. CDR3 nucleotides: TGTGCCAGTAGGTCGGGCCTGAAGGGAACTAATGAAAAACTGTTTTTT. Translation: CASRSGLKGTNEKLFF.

The gene calls are TRBV19 and TRBJ2-3; D remains unclear. V lost 3 bases and J 2 bases, leaving 12 bases between the germline ends. Germline-derived CDR1 and CDR2 are LNHDA and SQIVND (reference sequence). The CDR3 is 15 amino acids. CDR3 DNA: TGTGCCAGTAGTATTCTAAACGGACCCACAGATACGCAGTATTTT. Protein: CASSILNGPTDTQYF.

The chain uses TRBV6-5 and TRBJ1-1; D unclear. The CDR3 loop spans 13 amino acids. Germline CDR1 and CDR2: MNHEY and SVGAGI. Between the trimmed V and J ends, which lost 7 bases and 1 base, there was a span of 10 bases. DNA for the CDR3: TGTGCCAGCAACGCCCAGACGAACACTGAAGCTTTCTTT. Residues: CASNAQTNTEAFF.

The chain carries TRBV7-3 and TRBJ2-2; no reliable D call. Per the germline V gene, CDR1 is SGHTA and CDR2 is FQGTGA. The CDR3 sequence is 18 residues long. The V end lost 1 base, the J end lost 0 bases, and 15 bases lay between the germline ends. The CDR3 region has the DNA TGTGCCAGCAGCTTAATAAGTTTGGCAGGAGCGAACACCGGGGAGCTGTTTTTT. It is translated as CASSLISLAGANTGELFF.

The V and J genes are TRBV6-1 and TRBJ1-2; perhaps TRBD1 as D (6 bases). CDR1 and CDR2 (germline): MNHNS, SASEGT. This CDR3 is 13 amino acids long. Here the CDR3 DNA reads TGTGCTTCCAAAGGGGGGGGCGACTATGGCTACACCTTC. Translation gives CASKGGGDYGYTF.

The chain joins TRBV19 to TRBJ2-5; a weak D match, TRBD1 (6 bases). The CDR3 is 18 residues long. V gave up 1 base and J gave up 2 bases, with 20 bases separating them. From germline, CDR1 is LNHDA and CDR2 SQIVND (reference sequence). The CDR3 bases are TGTGCCAGTAGTATAGGGATTCAAACAGGGTGGTTACAAGAGACCCAGTACTTC. This encodes CASSIGIQTGWLQETQYF.

The CDR3 sequence: CASSPRDRVTGGYTF. As DNA, the CDR3 is TGTGCCAGCTCACCGCGGGACAGGGTAACGGGTGGCTACACCTTC. This chain uses TRBV18 with TRBJ1-2, with TRBD1 matching 9 bases. The J segment lost 7 bases and the V segment lost 3 bases, leaving 9 bases of the junction unmatched. CDR3 size: 15 residues. Germline-derived CDR1 and CDR2 are KGHSH and LQKENI.

The gene calls are TRBV6-5 and TRBJ2-7; D is unclear. Trimming shortened V by 0 bases and J by 3 bases, and 12 bases separated the two germline ends. This CDR3 has 15 amino acids. The germline gives CDR1 MNHEY, CDR2 SVGAGI. CDR3 loop: CASSYSKVKGYEQYF. The DNA for the CDR3 is TGTGCCAGCAGTTACTCGAAGGTTAAGGGCTACGAGCAGTACTTC.

The chain employs TRBV2 and TRBJ1-2, with D hard to call. V was cut by 8 bases and J by 1 base, with 11 bases left in between. This CDR3 comprises 13 residues. The germline V gene has CDR1 SNHLY and CDR2 FYNNEI. In DNA, the CDR3 is TGTGCCAGCGTTACTCGGGTTAACTATGGCTACACCTTC. Encoded protein: CASVTRVNYGYTF.

The chain couples TRBV4-1 to TRBJ2-2, with 8 nucleotides matching TRBD2. The V and J ends lost 1 base and 4 bases, in that order; junction bases with no gene match: 5. The germline CDR1 and CDR2 sequences are MGHRA and YSYEKL. The CDR3 contains 16 residues. DNA for the CDR3: TGCGCCAGCAGCCAAGGACTAGCGCGGGCCACCGGGGAGCTGTTTTTT. Amino acid sequence: CASSQGLARATGELFF.